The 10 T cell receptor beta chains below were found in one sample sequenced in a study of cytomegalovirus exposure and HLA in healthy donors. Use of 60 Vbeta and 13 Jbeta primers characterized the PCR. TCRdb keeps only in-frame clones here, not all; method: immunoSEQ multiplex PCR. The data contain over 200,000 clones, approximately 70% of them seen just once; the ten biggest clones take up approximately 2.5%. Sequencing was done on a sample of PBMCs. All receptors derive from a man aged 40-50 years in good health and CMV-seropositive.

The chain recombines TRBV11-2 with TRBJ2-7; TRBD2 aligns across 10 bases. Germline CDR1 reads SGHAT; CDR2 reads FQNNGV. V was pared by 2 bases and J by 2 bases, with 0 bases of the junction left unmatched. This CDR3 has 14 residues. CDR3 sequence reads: CASSLTSGTYEQYF. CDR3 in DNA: TGTGCCAGCAGCTTAACTAGCGGGACCTACGAGCAGTACTTC. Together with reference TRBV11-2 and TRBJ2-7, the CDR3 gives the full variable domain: EAGVAQSPRYKIIEKRQSVAFWCNPISGHATLYWYQQILGQGPKLLIQFQNNGVVDDSQLPKDRFSAERLKGVDSTLKIQPAKLEDSAVYLCASSLTSGTYEQYFGPGTRLTVT.

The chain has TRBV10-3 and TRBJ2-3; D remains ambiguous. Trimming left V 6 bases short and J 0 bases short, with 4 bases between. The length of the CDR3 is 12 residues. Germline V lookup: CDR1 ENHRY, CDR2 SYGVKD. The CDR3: CAIRSSTDTQYF. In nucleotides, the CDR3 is TGTGCCATCAGGTCTAGCACAGATACGCAGTATTTT.

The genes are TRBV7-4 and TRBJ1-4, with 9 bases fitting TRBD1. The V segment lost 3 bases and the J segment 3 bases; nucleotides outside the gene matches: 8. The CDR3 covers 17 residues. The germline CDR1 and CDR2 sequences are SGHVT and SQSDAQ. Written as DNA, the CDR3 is TGTGCCAGCAGCTTGGACAGGGGATTAGTCCCTAATGAAAAACTGTTTTTT. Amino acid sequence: CASSLDRGLVPNEKLFF.

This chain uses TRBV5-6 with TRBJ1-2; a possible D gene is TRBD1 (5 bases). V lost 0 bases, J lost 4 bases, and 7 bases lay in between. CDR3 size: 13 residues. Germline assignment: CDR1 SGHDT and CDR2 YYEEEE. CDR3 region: CASSLEGAYGYTF. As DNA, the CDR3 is TGTGCCAGCAGCTTGGAAGGGGCCTATGGCTACACCTTC.

DNA of the CDR3: TGTGCCAGCAGCCAAGAGATCCAGGATAGAGCTGAAGCTTTCTTT. It codes for CASSQEIQDRAEAFF. The V and J genes are TRBV4-2 and TRBJ1-1, with D hard to call. V dropped 0 bases and J dropped 6 bases, with 14 bases sitting between them. The CDR3 totals 15 residues. Germline V gene sequence: CDR1 LGHNA, CDR2 YNFKEQ.

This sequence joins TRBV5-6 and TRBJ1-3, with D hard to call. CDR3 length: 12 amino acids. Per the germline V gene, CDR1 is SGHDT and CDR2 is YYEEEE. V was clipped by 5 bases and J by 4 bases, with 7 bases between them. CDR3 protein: CASRGVGNTIYF. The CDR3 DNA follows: TGTGCCAGCAGAGGAGTCGGAAACACCATATATTTT. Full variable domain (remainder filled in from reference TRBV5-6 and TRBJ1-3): DAGVTQSPTHLIKTRGQQVTLRCSPKSGHDTVSWYQQALGQGPQFIFQYYEEEERQRGNFPDRFSGHQFPNYSSELNVNALLLGDSALYLCASRGVGNTIYFGEGSWLTVV.

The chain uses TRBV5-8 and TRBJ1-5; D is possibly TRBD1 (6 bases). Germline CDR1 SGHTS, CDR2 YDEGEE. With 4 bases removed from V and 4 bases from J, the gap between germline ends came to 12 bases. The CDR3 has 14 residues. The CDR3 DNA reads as TGTGCCAGCAGCCTGGACAGTCCAAATCAGCCCCAGCATTTT. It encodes CASSLDSPNQPQHF.

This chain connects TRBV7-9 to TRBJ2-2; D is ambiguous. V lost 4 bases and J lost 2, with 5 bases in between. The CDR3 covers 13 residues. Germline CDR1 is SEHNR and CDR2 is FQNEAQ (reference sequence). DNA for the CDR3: TGTGCCAGCAGCTACAGAAACACCGGGGAGCTGTTTTTT. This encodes CASSYRNTGELFF.

As DNA, the CDR3 is TGTGCCAGCAGCTCTAGCGGGGGGGCCTATGAGCAGTTCTTC. As protein: CASSSSGGAYEQFF. V gene TRBV5-4 combines with J gene TRBJ2-1; 12 nucleotides agree with TRBD2. The germline CDR1 and CDR2 sequences are SGHNT and YYREEE (reference sequence). Trimming cost V 3 bases and J 8 bases; bases outside gene matches: 3. The CDR3 totals 14 residues.

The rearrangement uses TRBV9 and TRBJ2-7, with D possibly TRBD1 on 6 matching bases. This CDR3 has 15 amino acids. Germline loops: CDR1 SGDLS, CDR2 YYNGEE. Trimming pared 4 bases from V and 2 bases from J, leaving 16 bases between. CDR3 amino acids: CASSPHPGDTYEQYF. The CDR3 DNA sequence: TGTGCCAGCAGCCCTCACCCAGGGGACACCTACGAGCAGTACTTC. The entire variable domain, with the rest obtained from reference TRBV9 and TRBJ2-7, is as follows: DSGVTQTPKHLITATGQRVTLRCSPRSGDLSVYWYQQSLDQGLQFLIQYYNGEERAKGNILERFSAQQFPDLHSELNLSSLELGDSALYFCASSPHPGDTYEQYFGPGTRLTVT.